Given below is one T cell receptor beta chain in context. This entry comes from a study of T cells in Graves' hyperthyroidism and ophthalmopathy. It was RNA transcripts that yielded the amplified TCR beta CDR3 regions. Using the HTBI primer set, a first-round RT-PCR was run on the TCR CDR3. TCRdb re-analysed the multiplex PCR reads in MiXCR, keeping a single row per CDR3 protein. The data show under 350,000 distinct CDR3 sequences, around 23% seen once. There are 16 residues in the CDR3. CDR1 and CDR2 (germline): SQVTM, ANQGSEA. V was clipped by 2 bases and J by 2 bases, with 18 bases between them. Lactation, pregnancy, other autoimmune disease or uncontrolled infection led to exclusion of patients.

The sequence came from a woman aged 45-59 years with Graves' hyperthyroidism. The source material was blood. The V call is TRBV29-1, the J call TRBJ2-5, with D tentatively TRBD1 (6 bases). This chain's CDR3 is CSVELRDTVYQETQYF. CDR3 sequence (DNA): TGCAGCGTTGAACTGAGGGACACAGTCTATCAAGAGACCCAGTACTTC.